This entry lists 3 T cell receptor beta chains sequenced from one sample in a study of cytomegalovirus exposure and HLA in healthy donors. The PCR made use of 60 Vbeta and 13 Jbeta primers. Data came from immunoSEQ multiplex PCR; TCRdb stores just in-frame clones and leaves some out. Among under 200,000 clones listed, approximately 80% were seen once. Sequenced material: PBMCs. These TCRs come from a woman aged 40 to 50 in good health and CMV-seropositive.

This chain connects TRBV5-1 to TRBJ1-1; D gene unclear. V was cut by 7 bases and J by 2 bases, with 24 bases left in between. The CDR3 is 17 residues long. Germline V gives CDR1 SGHRS, CDR2 YFSETQ. CDR3 coding DNA: TGCGCCAGCCTAGGAGGGCCCCTCGGCACCGGAAACACTGAAGCTTTCTTT. Amino acids: CASLGGPLGTGNTEAFF. The complete variable domain, with remaining parts taken from reference TRBV5-1 and TRBJ1-1, reads KAGVTQTPRYLIKTRGQQVTLSCSPISGHRSVSWYQQTPGQGLQFLFEYFSETQRNKGNFPGRFSGRQFSNSRSEMNVSTLELGDSALYLCASLGGPLGTGNTEAFFGQGTRLTVV.

The chain has TRBV2 and TRBJ1-2; 7 nucleotides line up with TRBD1. After removal of 6 bases from V and 7 bases from J, the junction contained 5 bases not matched to a gene. Per the germline V gene, CDR1 is SNHLY and CDR2 is FYNNEI. The CDR3 consists of 12 residues. CDR3 coding DNA: TGTGCCAGCAGGCAGGGGGGAGGTGGCTACACCTTC. Its protein product is CASRQGGGGYTF.

V usage is TRBV28 and J usage is TRBJ1-2; no firm D call. The V gene lost 7 bases and the J gene lost 3 bases, with 9 bases spanning the gap. Per germline, CDR1 MDHEN and CDR2 SYDVKM. The length of the CDR3 is 12 residues. CDR3 residues: CASTGVDYGYTF. In DNA form, the CDR3 reads TGTGCCAGCACCGGGGTAGACTATGGCTACACCTTC.